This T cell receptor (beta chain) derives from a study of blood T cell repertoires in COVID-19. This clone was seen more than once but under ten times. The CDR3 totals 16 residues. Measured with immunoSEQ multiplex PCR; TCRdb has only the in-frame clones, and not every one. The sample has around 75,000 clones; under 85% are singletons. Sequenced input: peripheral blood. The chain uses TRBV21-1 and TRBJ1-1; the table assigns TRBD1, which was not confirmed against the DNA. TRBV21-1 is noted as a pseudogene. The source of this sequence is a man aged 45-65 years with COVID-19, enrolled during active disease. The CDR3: CASSKAPSQFNTEAFF. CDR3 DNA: TGTGCCAGCAGCAAAGCTCCGTCACAGTTTAACACTGAAGCTTTCTTT.